This passage covers 20 T cell receptor beta chains from one sample sequenced in a study of lymphopenia after photon versus proton radiotherapy. Using immunoSEQ multiplex PCR, the repertoire was profiled, and TCRdb retains in-frame clones only, with some absent. The repertoire includes 52,000 or so clones, roughly 90% of them detected once, and more than 15% sits in the top ten. The sample was peripheral blood, taken from a patient treated with photon-based radiotherapy. Receptor source: a woman in her forties with cholangiocarcinoma.

This sequence joins TRBV5-1 and TRBJ1-1; D gene ambiguous. The length of the CDR3 is 14 residues. Per germline, CDR1 SGHRS and CDR2 YFSETQ. The V end lost 2 bases, the J end lost 0 bases, and 8 bases lay between the germline ends. CDR3: CASSFLTVNTEAFF. CDR3 DNA: TGCGCCAGCAGCTTCCTAACAGTGAACACTGAAGCTTTCTTT.

The rearrangement links TRBV4-3 to TRBJ2-1; no definite D call. Germline lookup yields CDR1 LGHNA and CDR2 YSLEER. The germline V and J ends were trimmed by 4 bases and 1 base, with 11 bases remaining between them. This CDR3 comprises 15 residues. CDR3 in amino acids: CASSLRLDSYNEQFF. The CDR3 DNA reads TGCGCCAGCAGCCTTAGACTGGATTCCTACAATGAGCAGTTCTTC.

This chain uses TRBV7-6 with TRBJ2-7, with TRBD2 as a possible D gene (7 bases). This CDR3 region has 13 residues. V was clipped by 2 bases and J by 9 bases, with 14 bases between them. Per germline, CDR1 SGHVS and CDR2 FNYEAQ. The CDR3 sequence: CASSLRGALAQYF. The CDR3 DNA reads as TGTGCCAGCAGCTTACGGGGGGCGTTAGCGCAGTACTTC.

This clone was observed a handful of times. V gene TRBV6-1 combines with J gene TRBJ1-2; D not certain. The CDR3 contains 13 residues. V lost 1 base to trimming and J lost 5 bases, with 8 bases between them. The germline V gene encodes CDR1 MNHNS and CDR2 SASEGT. For the CDR3, the DNA is TGTGCCAGCAGTGAAGATGGACTATATGGCTACACCTTC. Translation: CASSEDGLYGYTF.

The chain is built from TRBV28 and TRBJ2-1, with 9 bases matching TRBD2. This CDR3 has 12 amino acids. The germline V gene encodes CDR1 MDHEN and CDR2 SYDVKM. The trim removed 6 bases at V and 10 bases at J, leaving 4 bases unmatched. The CDR3 region is CASSKTSGEQFF. The CDR3 DNA is TGTGCCAGCAGCAAAACTAGCGGGGAGCAGTTCTTC.

This chain joins TRBV5-4 and TRBJ2-1; TRBD2 might be the D (5 bases). Germline CDR1 is SGHNT and CDR2 is YYREEE (reference sequence). The CDR3 is 17 amino acids. V was trimmed by 0 bases and J by 0 bases, leaving 13 bases between them. The CDR3 sequence: CASSLASSRSSYNEQFF. CDR3 nucleotides: TGTGCCAGCAGCTTGGCGTCTAGCAGGAGCTCCTACAATGAGCAGTTCTTC.

The J gene is TRBJ1-1, the V gene TRBV4-1; tentative D call: TRBD1 (5 bases). Trimming cost V 5 bases and J 1 base, with 8 bases left between them. Per germline, CDR1 MGHRA and CDR2 YSYEKL. The CDR3 is made up of 13 amino acids. CDR3 in amino acids: CASSVGENTEAFF. CDR3 sequence (DNA): TGCGCCAGCAGCGTGGGGGAGAACACTGAAGCTTTCTTT.

The J gene is TRBJ1-1, the V gene TRBV29-1; 7 bases are shared with TRBD1. V trimming: 6 bases; J trimming: 4 bases; junction bases outside the gene matches: 8. The CDR3 sequence is 13 residues long. From germline, CDR1 is SQVTM and CDR2 ANQGSEA. The CDR3 here is CSVGRGDSTEAFF. CDR3 sequence (DNA): TGCAGCGTGGGCCGGGGGGACAGCACTGAAGCTTTCTTT.

The genes are TRBV5-1 and TRBJ1-2; no clear D. CDR3 size: 15 residues. CDR1 is SGHRS, CDR2 YFSETQ, per germline. Trimming stripped 0 bases from V and 6 bases from J, with 15 bases between. The CDR3 is CASSLEAAYSDGYTF. CDR3 sequence (DNA): TGCGCCAGCAGCTTGGAAGCAGCCTACTCCGATGGCTACACCTTC.

J is TRBJ1-1 and V is TRBV6-6; D not certain. Deletions cut 0 bases from V and 6 bases from J, with 11 bases between. Germline CDR1 is MNHNY and CDR2 is SVGAGI (reference sequence). The CDR3 covers 14 residues. The CDR3 region has the DNA TGTGCCAGCAGTTACTCACACCCTAGGGCTGAAGCTTTCTTT. Its translation: CASSYSHPRAEAFF.

The chain carries TRBV2 and TRBJ2-1; D gene unclear. The germline CDR1 and CDR2 sequences are SNHLY and FYNNEI. Between the trimmed V and J ends, which lost 4 bases and 10 bases, there was a span of 8 bases. The CDR3 consists of 11 residues. CDR3 protein: CASSGGIEQFF. CDR3 bases: TGTGCCAGCAGTGGAGGAATCGAGCAGTTCTTC.

The V call is TRBV9, the J call TRBJ2-3, with TRBD2 matching over 9 bases. After removal of 3 bases from V and 2 bases from J, the junction contained 7 bases not matched to a gene. The CDR3 spans 16 residues. CDR1 SGDLS and CDR2 YYNGEE come from the germline V gene. The CDR3, as DNA: TGTGCCAGCAGCGGATTAGCGGGAGACTTCACAGATACGCAGTATTTT. It is translated as CASSGLAGDFTDTQYF.

This chain joins TRBV11-2 and TRBJ2-1; 12 bases are shared with TRBD1. With V trimmed by 1 base and J by 9 bases, 7 bases remained unmatched. Germline V lookup: CDR1 SGHAT, CDR2 FQNNGV. The CDR3 contains 16 residues. CDR3 nucleotides: TGTGCCAGCAGCTTAGGGGCCCCGGGACAGGGGGCTGAGCAGTTCTTC. Protein: CASSLGAPGQGAEQFF.

V gene TRBV18 combines with J gene TRBJ2-3; TRBD2 aligns across 13 bases. Unmatched junction bases numbered 4, after V lost 3 bases and J lost 1 base. This CDR3 spans 17 amino acids. In germline, CDR1 is KGHSH, CDR2 LQKENI. This CDR3 is CASSPTSGGRGTDTQYF. The CDR3 DNA reads TGTGCCAGCTCACCGACTAGCGGGGGGAGGGGCACAGATACGCAGTATTTT.

The J gene is TRBJ1-1, the V gene TRBV7-2; a weak D match, TRBD1 (5 bases). Germline loops: CDR1 SGHTA, CDR2 FQGNSA. CDR3 length: 14 residues. Trimming removed 5 bases from V and 8 bases from J, with 18 bases in between. The CDR3, as DNA: TGTGCCAGCAGCCCCCGGGCAGGGAGGCTGGAAGCTTTCTTT. It encodes CASSPRAGRLEAFF.

The genes are TRBV28 and TRBJ1-2; D may be TRBD1 (5 bases). Germline values: CDR1 MDHEN, CDR2 SYDVKM. This CDR3 has 17 residues. Between the trimmed V and J ends, which lost 6 bases and 3 bases, there was a span of 23 bases. CDR3 sequence reads: CASSQTLGGTRHYGYTF. CDR3 sequence (DNA): TGTGCCAGCAGCCAAACCCTCGGGGGTACGAGGCACTATGGCTACACCTTC.

The chain links TRBV27 to TRBJ2-1; D gene ambiguous. V was shortened by 4 bases and J by 6 bases, with 19 bases between the two germline ends. This CDR3 is 16 amino acids long. From germline, CDR1 is MNHEY and CDR2 SMNVEV (reference sequence). CDR3 nucleotide sequence: TGTGCCAGCAGTTCCCCCTTCTCGCTTGGGGTCAATGAGCAGTTCTTC. It yields the protein CASSSPFSLGVNEQFF.

This CDR3 is CASSLVGGMNTGELFF. CDR3 DNA: TGCGCCAGCAGCTTGGTCGGGGGGATGAACACCGGGGAGCTGTTTTTT. The chain uses TRBV5-1 and TRBJ2-2, with 7 nucleotides matching TRBD2. Looked up from germline, CDR1 is SGHRS and CDR2 is YFSETQ. With V trimmed by 0 bases and J by 1 base, 3 bases remained unmatched. CDR3 length: 16 amino acids.

This clone was recorded only once. The chain joins TRBV11-3 to TRBJ2-1, with D uncertain. Per germline, CDR1 SGHNT and CDR2 YENEEA. CDR3 size: 16 residues. V shed 0 bases and J shed 5 bases, with 14 bases lying between them. CDR3 amino acids: CASSLDMSFTNNEQFF. The DNA for the CDR3 is TGTGCCAGCAGCTTAGATATGAGCTTTACGAACAATGAGCAGTTCTTC.

The chain uses TRBV19 and TRBJ1-4; D perhaps matches TRBD1 (6 bases). The V and J ends lost 5 bases and 4 bases respectively, with 23 bases between them. CDR3 length: 18 residues. Germline CDR1 LNHDA, CDR2 SQIVND (reference sequence). The CDR3 here is CASSRFVLLGTSNEKLFF. In DNA, the CDR3 is TGTGCCAGTAGTCGTTTTGTGCTGCTCGGGACAAGTAATGAAAAACTGTTTTTT.